The 30 T cell receptor beta chains below all came from one sample that was sequenced in a study of cytomegalovirus exposure and HLA in healthy donors. The PCR had 60 Vbeta and 13 Jbeta primers. Assay: immunoSEQ multiplex PCR; the TCRdb copy retains only in-frame clones and omits some. Recorded for this sample: roughly 84,000 clones. Sequenced material: PBMCs. The receptors stem from a man aged 45-65 years in good health and CMV-seronegative.

The rearrangement uses TRBV9 and TRBJ2-3; 9 bases match TRBD2. The germline gives CDR1 SGDLS, CDR2 YYNGEE. The CDR3 runs 15 residues. V dropped 6 bases and J dropped 6; count of bases not matched to a gene: 11. The CDR3 sequence is CASTSGGIVVDTQYF. The CDR3 DNA is TGTGCCAGCACCAGCGGGGGGATAGTGGTGGATACGCAGTATTTT.

The CDR3 reads CASSSESGGYTF. In DNA, the CDR3 is TGTGCCAGCAGTTCAGAGTCAGGGGGCTACACCTTC. The chain couples TRBV27 to TRBJ1-2; D might be TRBD1 (5 bases). This CDR3 region has 12 residues. With 4 bases removed from V and 8 bases from J, the gap between germline ends came to 11 bases. Germline lookup yields CDR1 MNHEY and CDR2 SMNVEV (reference sequence).

As concerns this clone: Other nucleotide sequences from this sample produce the same CDR3. The V call is TRBV9, the J call TRBJ1-2, with D perhaps TRBD1 (5 bases). From germline, CDR1 is SGDLS and CDR2 YYNGEE. V was clipped by 2 bases and J by 3 bases, with 11 bases between them. The CDR3 has 14 amino acids. The CDR3 sequence: CASSVTGGDYGYTF. DNA for the CDR3: TGTGCCAGCAGCGTTACAGGCGGGGACTATGGCTACACCTTC.

J is TRBJ2-3 and V is TRBV19; the D gene is possibly TRBD2 (6 bases). This CDR3 is built from 15 residues. Germline CDR1 and CDR2: LNHDA and SQIVND (reference sequence). The V end lost 1 base, the J end lost 0 bases, and 8 bases lay between the germline ends. CDR3 nucleotides: TGTGCCAGTAGTATAGCGGGGACTAGCACAGATACGCAGTATTTT. Encoded protein: CASSIAGTSTDTQYF.

V is TRBV11-2 and J is TRBJ2-7; D perhaps matches TRBD1 (6 bases). Trimming took off 3 bases at V and 3 bases at J, with 12 bases between the two ends. This CDR3 has 14 amino acids. The germline gives CDR1 SGHAT, CDR2 FQNNGV. CDR3 region: CASSLGQFDYEQYF. CDR3 DNA: TGTGCCAGCAGCTTGGGACAATTTGACTACGAGCAGTACTTC.

The gene calls are TRBV5-1 and TRBJ2-3; a weak D match, TRBD1 (6 bases). This CDR3 contains 14 residues. Trimming removed 4 bases from V and 4 bases from J, with 13 bases in between. The germline gives CDR1 SGHRS, CDR2 YFSETQ. CDR3 region: CASSPTGKSDTQYF. CDR3 bases: TGCGCCAGCAGCCCGACAGGAAAATCAGATACGCAGTATTTT.

The J gene is TRBJ2-7, the V gene TRBV19; D is possibly TRBD2 (5 bases). Germline assignment: CDR1 LNHDA and CDR2 SQIVND (reference sequence). The V end lost 2 bases, the J end lost 4 bases, and 9 bases lay between the germline ends. This CDR3 has 13 residues. The CDR3 region is CASSILPGYEQYF. For the CDR3, the DNA is TGTGCCAGTAGTATACTCCCGGGATACGAGCAGTACTTC. The variable domain in full, completed from reference TRBV19 and TRBJ2-7, reads DGGITQSPKYLFRKEGQNVTLSCEQNLNHDAMYWYRQDPGQGLRLIYYSQIVNDFQKGDIAEGYSVSREKKESFPLTVTSAQKNPTAFYLCASSILPGYEQYFGPGTRLTVT.

The V call is TRBV2, the J call TRBJ1-6; D is undetermined. The V gene lost 4 bases and the J gene lost 9 bases, with 16 bases spanning the gap. From germline, CDR1 is SNHLY and CDR2 FYNNEI. The CDR3 is 15 residues long. In DNA form, the CDR3 reads TGTGCCAGCAGTGCTGCCATTTTAAGGAGTTCACCCCTCCACTTT. The encoded protein is CASSAAILRSSPLHF.

V and J are TRBV27 and TRBJ1-5, with TRBD1 identical over 7 bases. CDR1 and CDR2 (germline): MNHEY, SMNVEV (reference sequence). CDR3 length: 15 amino acids. V gave up 1 base and J gave up 7 bases; unmatched junction bases: 7. The CDR3 DNA sequence: TGTGCCAGCAGTTTATACACAGGGGAAGGACAGCCCCAGCATTTT. Its protein is CASSLYTGEGQPQHF.

CDR3: CASSPDRGRGEQYF. The CDR3 DNA reads as TGTGCCAGCTCGCCAGACAGGGGACGGGGCGAGCAGTACTTC. This chain connects TRBV18 to TRBJ2-7; 8 bases fit TRBD1. The V gene end was trimmed by 6 bases and the J gene end by 6 bases; junction bases not matched to a gene: 10. The germline V gene has CDR1 KGHSH and CDR2 LQKENI. The CDR3 totals 14 residues.

The chain links TRBV13 to TRBJ2-5, with 8 positions matching TRBD2. V lost 1 base to trimming and J lost 4 bases; unmatched junction nucleotides: 2. Germline-derived CDR1 and CDR2 are PRHDT and FYEKMQ (reference sequence). This CDR3 comprises 14 residues. CDR3 residues: CASSLAGGRETQYF. The CDR3 nucleotides read TGTGCCAGCAGCTTAGCGGGGGGGCGAGAGACCCAGTACTTC.

The chain has TRBV20-1 and TRBJ1-1; D not resolved. Germline-derived CDR1 and CDR2 are DFQATT and SNEGSKA (reference sequence). Trimming removed 4 bases at V and 8 bases at J, with 11 bases between. The CDR3 extends over 11 amino acids. As DNA, the CDR3 is TGCAGTGCTATGGGAGGTAAAGAAGCTTTCTTT. Translation gives CSAMGGKEAFF.

This chain uses TRBV6-1 with TRBJ2-1, with 9 bases lining up with TRBD1. Trimming cost V 11 bases and J 7 bases; bases outside gene matches: 9. The CDR3 length is 13 residues. The germline gives CDR1 MNHNS, CDR2 SASEGT. This CDR3 reads CAGTGTGLNEQFF. In DNA, the CDR3 is TGTGCCGGAACCGGGACAGGGTTAAATGAGCAGTTCTTC.

The rearrangement uses TRBV9 and TRBJ2-5; TRBD1 aligns across 7 bases. From germline, CDR1 is SGDLS and CDR2 YYNGEE. Unmatched junction bases numbered 11, after V lost 7 bases and J lost 2 bases. The CDR3 runs to 15 residues. The CDR3 here is CASRRQGSFQETQYF. Here the CDR3 DNA reads TGTGCCAGCCGAAGACAGGGTTCCTTTCAAGAGACCCAGTACTTC.

The J gene is TRBJ1-2, the V gene TRBV28, with 8 bases aligning to TRBD1. The CDR3 covers 15 residues. Losses at the gene ends were 2 bases for V and 6 bases for J; bases not matched to a gene: 8. Germline lookup yields CDR1 MDHEN and CDR2 SYDVKM. Here the CDR3 DNA reads TGTGCCAGCAGTTTAAATCAGGGGGCGTGGGATGGCTACACCTTC. Its translation: CASSLNQGAWDGYTF.

The V and J genes are TRBV11-2 and TRBJ2-3; D unclear. The CDR3 has 16 amino acids. Germline V gene data show CDR1 as SGHAT and CDR2 as FQNNGV. Trimming took 1 base from V and 6 from J, leaving 17 bases between them. The CDR3 sequence: CASSLGARILSDTQYF. The CDR3 coding sequence is TGTGCCAGCAGCTTAGGGGCCAGAATCTTATCCGATACGCAGTATTTT.

The chain uses TRBV5-1 and TRBJ2-7; TRBD2 aligns across 10 bases. Germline V gene lookup returns CDR1 SGHRS and CDR2 YFSETQ. V lost 4 bases and J lost 2; bases outside the gene matches: 12. CDR3 length equals 17 residues. CDR3 DNA sequence: TGCGCCAGCAGCCCAGGGCGGTTAAGCGGGGGGGCCTACGAGCAGTACTTC. It encodes CASSPGRLSGGAYEQYF.

The chain combines TRBV25-1 with TRBJ1-2, with TRBD1 as a possible D gene (6 bases). The germline V gene encodes CDR1 MGHDK and CDR2 SYGVNS. The CDR3 length is 11 residues. The V end lost 9 bases, the J end lost 2 bases, and 7 bases lay between the germline ends. CDR3: CASGTNYGYTF. The CDR3 DNA follows: TGTGCCAGTGGGACAAACTATGGCTACACCTTC.

V is TRBV6-5 and J is TRBJ2-2; 9 bases match TRBD1. The ends lost 6 bases at V and 5 bases at J; junction bases unmatched: 4. The CDR3 covers 14 residues. Germline V CDR1 and CDR2: MNHEY, SVGAGI. CDR3 DNA sequence: TGTGCCAGCAGATGGGACAGGGAAACCGGGGAGCTGTTTTTT. Its translation is CASRWDRETGELFF.

The chain carries TRBV19 and TRBJ1-2; D is unclear. Trimming shortened V by 5 bases and J by 4 bases, and 11 bases separated the two germline ends. This CDR3 has 13 amino acids. Looked up from germline, CDR1 is LNHDA and CDR2 is SQIVND (reference sequence). Written as DNA, the CDR3 is TGTGCCAGTAGTGCGAACTATCGCTATGGCTACACCTTC. The encoded protein is CASSANYRYGYTF. The full variable domain, in which reference TRBV19 and TRBJ1-2 provide the parts outside the CDR3, is DGGITQSPKYLFRKEGQNVTLSCEQNLNHDAMYWYRQDPGQGLRLIYYSQIVNDFQKGDIAEGYSVSREKKESFPLTVTSAQKNPTAFYLCASSANYRYGYTFGSGTRLTVV.

The V call is TRBV2, the J call TRBJ1-1; 7 nucleotides align to TRBD1. V was clipped by 10 bases and J by 7 bases; unmatched bases: 6. The CDR3 extends over 11 amino acids. Germline loops: CDR1 SNHLY, CDR2 FYNNEI. CDR3 DNA sequence: TGTGCCAACCTTGACAGGGATGAAGCTTTCTTT. Translation gives CANLDRDEAFF.

The rearrangement joins TRBV28 to TRBJ2-5; D gene uncertain. V was shortened by 5 bases and J by 0 bases, with 19 bases between the two germline ends. Germline CDR1 MDHEN, CDR2 SYDVKM. There are 17 residues in the CDR3. Here the CDR3 DNA reads TGTGCCAGCAGTATCGCATTCCCGACGGAGTACCAAGAGACCCAGTACTTC. Protein: CASSIAFPTEYQETQYF.

This chain connects TRBV6-5 to TRBJ1-1; D uncertain. This CDR3 contains 11 residues. Germline lookup yields CDR1 MNHEY and CDR2 SVGAGI. The V gene lost 8 bases and the J gene lost 5 bases, with 9 bases spanning the gap. CDR3 nucleotides: TGTGCCAGCGTCACCGGGACTGAAGCTTTCTTT. Translation gives CASVTGTEAFF.

V usage is TRBV2 and J usage is TRBJ1-1, with D perhaps TRBD1 (6 bases). Germline CDR1 is SNHLY and CDR2 is FYNNEI. V dropped 6 bases and J dropped 7 bases, with 18 bases sitting between them. The CDR3 totals 14 residues. CDR3 in amino acids: CASRTQGPGVEAFF. The CDR3 DNA follows: TGTGCCAGCAGAACGCAGGGGCCGGGTGTTGAAGCTTTCTTT.

The rearrangement uses TRBV27 and TRBJ1-5; 7 bases align to TRBD1. V dropped 5 bases and J dropped 4; count of bases not matched to a gene: 2. This CDR3 is built from 13 residues. CDR1 and CDR2 (germline): MNHEY, SMNVEV (reference sequence). In nucleotides, the CDR3 is TGTGCCAGCAGTGTACAGGGGAATCAGCCCCAGCATTTT. Translation: CASSVQGNQPQHF.

The chain recombines TRBV5-1 with TRBJ1-5, with 7 bases fitting TRBD1. Germline V gives CDR1 SGHRS, CDR2 YFSETQ. The trim removed 0 bases at V and 6 bases at J, leaving 6 bases unmatched. The CDR3 has 15 amino acids. The CDR3 DNA is TGCGCCAGCAGCTTGGTGGGGGACAGAGCTCAGCCCCAGCATTTT. It translates to CASSLVGDRAQPQHF.

This sequence joins TRBV4-2 and TRBJ1-5; possible D gene TRBD1, 5 bases. V lost 2 bases, J lost 7 bases, and 12 bases lay in between. Germline lookup yields CDR1 LGHNA and CDR2 YNFKEQ. There are 14 residues in the CDR3. CDR3 DNA: TGTGCCAGCAGCCAATATCTGGACAAACAGCCCCAGCATTTT. It is translated as CASSQYLDKQPQHF.

The CDR3 reads CAIAASGNEDTQYF. CDR3 nucleotide sequence: TGTGCCATAGCAGCTAGCGGGAATGAAGATACGCAGTATTTT. The J gene is TRBJ2-3, the V gene TRBV10-3; 9 bases match TRBD2. The CDR3 contains 14 residues. Germline CDR1 and CDR2: ENHRY and SYGVKD. The V segment lost 9 bases and the J segment 5 bases; nucleotides outside the gene matches: 9.

The gene calls are TRBV29-1 and TRBJ2-4; tentative D call: TRBD1 (5 bases). V lost 6 bases and J lost 0, with 12 bases in between. Germline values: CDR1 SQVTM, CDR2 ANQGSEA. The length of the CDR3 is 14 residues. The CDR3 bases are TGCAGCGTCCAGGGCATCCTAGCCAAAAACATTCAGTACTTC. This encodes CSVQGILAKNIQYF.

The rearrangement links TRBV6-6 to TRBJ2-1; D call uncertain. Per the germline V gene, CDR1 is MNHNY and CDR2 is SVGAGI (reference sequence). The CDR3 consists of 12 residues. The germline V and J ends were trimmed by 2 bases and 4 bases, with 3 bases remaining between them. CDR3: CASSYQYNEQFF. CDR3 sequence (DNA): TGTGCCAGCAGTTACCAATACAATGAGCAGTTCTTC.